This T cell receptor (beta chain) came from a study of OX40 agonist ivuxolimab in advanced cancers. About the study: The patients received ivuxolimab by intravenous route every 2 weeks at 0.01 to 10 mg/kg. Those treated in dose escalation had hepatocellular carcinoma, melanoma, renal cell cancer or head and neck cancer. Patients with prior anti-PD-1, anti-PD-L1 or anti-CTLA-4 therapy were eligible; 40% had some. Notes on the study in general: The specificity for antigen of the expanded peripheral T cells was not determined.

V lost 5 bases and J 0 bases, leaving 14 bases between the germline ends. The CDR3 totals 15 residues. Germline V gene data show CDR1 as SGHAT and CDR2 as FQNNGV. Notes on this clone: No antigen is known for it.

The table came from immunoSEQ multiplex PCR; TCRdb's copy has only in-frame clones and leaves some out. The sample lists approximately 58,000 clones, 88% occurring once. The clonotype was recovered from an adult with an advanced solid tumor such as melanoma, head and neck, liver or kidney cancer. Sample: CD4+ or CD8+ T cells sorted from blood, taken in a trial of the OX40 agonist ivuxolimab. V usage is TRBV11-2 and J usage is TRBJ2-7; D tentatively reads TRBD1 or TRBD2 (5 bases each). The CDR3 DNA reads TGTGCCAGCAGCCTGACACGGGGCAGCTCCTACGAGCAGTACTTC. Translation: CASSLTRGSSYEQYF.